This record concerns one TCR beta chain sequence. What it binds is unknown. These data are taken from a study of PD-1 blockade in mismatch repair-deficient tumors. Study at large: Patients had approximately 12 mismatch repair-deficient cancer types and were previously treated and progressing.

Study-level results: Tumor-resident clones, often absent from pretreatment blood, expanded after pembrolizumab and then contracted.

Using immunoSEQ multiplex PCR, the repertoire was profiled, and TCRdb retains in-frame clones only, with some absent. The table has some 100,000 clones, about four fifths seen once. PCR or immunohistochemistry showed mismatch repair deficiency in every enrolled patient. Germline CDR1 is SNHLY and CDR2 is FYNNEI. The trim removed 5 bases at V and 7 bases at J, leaving 7 bases unmatched. The CDR3 runs to 14 residues. The V gene is TRBV2, the J gene TRBJ1-5; 8 nucleotides agree with TRBD1. The starting material was peripheral blood, obtained roughly 35 weeks after starting pembrolizumab. The clonotype was recovered from an adult with mismatch repair-deficient cancer. The CDR3: CASSIRQGSQPQHF. CDR3 in DNA: TGTGCCAGCAGTATTCGACAGGGGAGCCAGCCCCAGCATTTT.